The TCR beta chain described here comes from a study of cytomegalovirus exposure and HLA in healthy donors. Overall study findings and caveats: Reportedly, fewer N-insertions than the approximately 700-donor mean appeared in an Asian-associated ancestry cluster in a later analysis. Reports indicate that TCR beta sequences accurately predicted the HLA-A and HLA-B alleles of most subjects. Earlier analysis yielded a pattern in which most TCR beta V segments were productive about 90% or about 30% of the time.

The PCR was carried out with 60 Vbeta primers and 13 Jbeta primers. Here immunoSEQ multiplex PCR was the method, and the copy in TCRdb shows in-frame clones only, minus some. The sample holds some 90,000 clones, about four fifths seen once. As concerns this clone: Its target is unknown.

The CDR3 length is 14 residues. J was trimmed by 8 bases and V by 0 bases; bases with no gene match: 4. Germline CDR1 reads MNHNY; CDR2 reads SVGAGI (reference sequence). This receptor was taken from a man aged 45-65 years in good health and CMV-seronegative. Sample: PBMCs. The chain uses TRBV6-6 and TRBJ1-5; TRBD1 aligns across 7 bases. CDR3 nucleotide sequence: TGTGCCAGCAGTTACTCGAACAGGGGAGAGCCCCAGCATTTT. Protein sequence: CASSYSNRGEPQHF.